The present T cell receptor beta chain was sequenced within a study of cytomegalovirus exposure and HLA in healthy donors (dated 2017 in TCRdb). Notes on the research overall: According to an earlier analysis of several hundred of the donors, about 170 million T cells yielded 95 million to 140 million unique TCR beta sequences and 276 Gb of sequence data. An early release covering about 600 HLA-typed donors comprised roughly 300 gigabases of sequencing data and around 80 million unique TCR sequences. The genetic ancestry cluster associated with self-reported Caucasian donors included 80% to 90% of the roughly 380 genotyped donors. The study aimed to test whether signatures of past pathogen exposure could be identified by cataloging public T cell receptors. The study profiled the T cell repertoires of 500 to 800 subjects by immunosequencing and related them to cytomegalovirus serostatus. A separate validation cohort of about 110 different subjects was used in addition to the roughly 700-subject first cohort. The study combined high-throughput TCR immunosequencing, statistical association of individual TCRs with disease status, and machine learning to predict cytomegalovirus infection status. A later analysis re-analyzed previously published TCR beta repertoires from about 600 donors and added high-resolution HLA genotyping to study TCR occurrence patterns. In the later analysis, no new phenotypic data were used to find candidate immune exposures; instead, reliance was placed on TCR beta sequences and their occurrence across donors. In an earlier analysis of 587 of the donors, high-throughput TCR beta sequencing was used to judge whether each TCR beta V gene segment behaved as functional or pseudogenic. Donor age, sex, ethnicity and CMV serostatus were compiled alongside the repertoire data. A later genetic analysis took genome-wide SNP genotypes for about 55% of the roughly 700 donors and used that subset as a discovery cohort. All discovery cohort repertoires had been generated on a single sequencing platform. Both class I and class II loci were covered by HLA typing, at four-digit resolution. Typing coverage differed by locus: A, B, C, DRB1 and DQB1 were typed in roughly 620-630 donors, DQA1 in 522, DPA1 in approximately 600, and DPB1 in 400 to 490. Roughly five DR-DQ haplotypes were handled as single units for association and clustering, since linkage in the cohort was strong. Among some 410 genotyped donors of the cohort, an average of around 220,000 unique TCR beta nucleotide sequences was sequenced per donor, of which about 18% were non-productive. Points the paper makes about the study in general: In a later analysis, 16,951 TCR beta sequences were associated with specific HLA alleles at a false discovery rate of 0.05. According to the authors, the approach could potentially be generalized to other disease states and immunological phenotypes. For the cohort, immune exposure information was limited to CMV serostatus. In a later analysis, TCR association rates were found to vary across HLA loci, with the most associated TCRs seen for DRB1 alleles and the fewest for HLA-C alleles. In a later analysis, HLA-associated TCR beta chains showed more clonal expansion and lower generation probabilities than non-associated chains that were equally common. Assigning TCR associations to individual alleles was difficult when HLA alleles, especially DR and DQ, strongly co-occurred. The sequencing pipeline was judged likely to have produced a cluster of highly shared sequence variants as a technical artifact. The earlier analysis of approximately 560 of the donors excluded 15 to 20 rarely observed V segments, including chromosome 9 orphons, because counts were too low. A further reported finding was that TCR beta sequences accurately predicted the HLA-A and HLA-B alleles for most subjects in the first cohort. According to a later analysis, parvovirus B19, influenza, CMV and Epstein-Barr virus appeared linked to several top co-occurrence clusters. Most CMV-associated TCR beta chains appeared to be HLA-restricted in a later analysis, and the HLA associations seemed to be driven largely by CMV exposure. The presence/absence analyses assumed that sequencing depth was roughly uniform across donors, and that assumption may not be true. An association between a missense DCLRE1C variant and V-gene and J-gene trimming of TCR beta chains was found in a later genetic analysis and replicated in an independent cohort. Because HLA typing was unavailable for some donors at each locus, only the typed subset was used in association tests. Three of the identified cytomegalovirus-associated TCR beta chains were confirmed in vitro to be specific for cytomegalovirus antigens. The study gave a list of over 150 TCR beta chains associated with cytomegalovirus. Some IMGT-functional V segments, including TRBV6-2 and TRBV6-3, could not be told apart with the 87-base-pair reads, so those segments were excluded. An earlier analysis of some 590 of the donors showed that most TCR beta V segments appeared in productive rearrangements either about 87% or about 30% of the time, which broadly matched IMGT annotations. According to a later genetic analysis, donors in an Asian-associated ancestry cluster had fewer N-insertions in productive TCRs than the roughly 660-donor mean. This cohort had only TCR beta chains sequenced, and the lack of alpha or paired-chain data limited which features could be detected. The classifier was reported to diagnose cytomegalovirus status with high specificity and sensitivity in both the original and validation cohorts. Linkage disequilibrium might explain the correlated functional status among segregating V segments, but an unknown experimental factor could not be ruled out. Most TCR sequences were observed very rarely across donors, whereas some public TCRs were present in many individuals.

In the case of this clone: Its antigen remains undetermined. Base-call qualities are not available, and no considerably larger clone is one nucleotide away.

Receptors were amplified or captured by the immunoSEQ multiplex PCR assay. The multiplex PCR relied on a mix of 60 forward primers for TCR Vbeta segments and 13 reverse primers for TCR Jbeta segments. The CDR3 region of rearranged TCR beta genes was amplified from genomic DNA with a multiplex PCR assay. On the Illumina HiSeq System, the amplified TCR beta libraries were sequenced as 87-base-pair reads. As for how the authors treated the data: Across the 500 to 850 repertoires, a later analysis counted tens of millions of unique TCR beta chains, roughly 11 million of which were shared by at least two donors. Raw reads were error-corrected and collapsed into unique sequences by a nearest-neighbor algorithm in which closely related sequences were merged to remove PCR and sequencing errors. CDR3 sequences were aligned to IMGT reference sequences to assign V, D and J gene segments. For a sequence to be retained, a match of at least six nucleotides was required to both a V gene segment and a J gene segment. Rearrangements were classified as productive when the CDR3 lacked stop codons and remained in frame with V and J, and all other rearrangements were classified as non-productive. CDR3 was defined by IMGT convention, running from the second conserved V-encoded cysteine to the conserved J-encoded phenylalanine. The earlier analysis of fewer than 700 of the donors excluded sequences that lacked an unambiguous match to a single V gene segment. An earlier analysis of several hundred of the donors classified V segments as functional when productive rearrangements were above 56.7% and as segregating when the standard deviation between donors was above 5%. A statistical classification framework was developed to diagnose cytomegalovirus status using the catalog of TCR beta chain sequences. V and J gene assignment, in a later analysis, came from comparing TCR nucleotide sequences with IMGT/GENE-DB human TR gene sequences. Using the TCRdist pipeline, a later analysis assigned CDR3 sequences along with most-parsimonious VDJ recombination scenarios. In a later analysis, every TCR beta chain was defined by the combination of its CDR3 amino acid sequence and its V-gene family, and reads without a unique V-gene family were dropped. To address suspected cross-contamination and a sequencing artifact, a later analysis removed several hundred highly shared, low-generation-probability nucleotide sequences. In a later analysis, a clonal expansion index was calculated for each public chain from normalized within-repertoire ranks of inferred template counts. A later analysis computed generation probabilities with a VDJ recombination model fitted to out-of-frame rearrangements, and checked the results against IGoR. A later analysis scored TCR-TCR, TCR-HLA and TCR-CMV co-occurrence with hypergeometric tests, applying a repertoire-size bias correction to TCR pairs. To estimate false discovery rates, a later analysis permuted the HLA or CMV assignments 20 times. A later analysis grouped co-occurring TCRs with DBSCAN, adding TCRdist sequence similarity when clustering within HLA-allele-positive subsets. Co-occurrence clustering excluded repertoires with fewer than 30,000 or more than 120,000 public chains, plus five with anomalous nucleotide sharing. Not all clones reach the TCRdb copy of this immuneACCESS table, which keeps in-frame sequences only. Checked studies attribute under half of the gap to unresolved V genes and leave the rest unexplained. Clonal size and the V and J genes are those of that table, whereas D and trimming came from the DNA. Here the sample has roughly 100,000 clones; about 81% occur a single time. In total, the top ten clones hold 8% to 13% of the sample.

The cohort comprised some 700 healthy bone marrow donors. Cohort members were all nominally healthy when sampled, although unrecorded immune exposures were likely present. The donor was CMV seronegative and belonged to the group of several hundred seronegative cohort members. A peripheral blood sample was provided by each donor, and peripheral blood mononuclear cells were used for TCR beta sequencing. Genomic DNA was extracted from the blood cell samples with the Qiagen DNeasy Blood Extraction Kit. CDR1 and CDR2 were assigned from the germline V gene as SGHTA and FQGTGA. Trimming at the junction amounts to 1 base on V and 6 bases on J, and the germline ends lie 11 bases apart. The CDR3 spans 14 residues, from the cysteine through the phenylalanine. Of all the DNA, just the CDR3 is kept, 42 bases in frame from base 1.

Sequencing was carried out using PBMCs. The sequence was obtained from a man aged 50 or older in good health and CMV-seronegative. The sequence is built from TRBV7-3 and TRBJ2-3; the D gene assignment is ambiguous. The CDR3 reads CASSLRPGYDTQYF. At the DNA level, the sequence is TGTGCCAGCAGCTTAAGGCCCGGGTACGATACGCAGTATTTT.